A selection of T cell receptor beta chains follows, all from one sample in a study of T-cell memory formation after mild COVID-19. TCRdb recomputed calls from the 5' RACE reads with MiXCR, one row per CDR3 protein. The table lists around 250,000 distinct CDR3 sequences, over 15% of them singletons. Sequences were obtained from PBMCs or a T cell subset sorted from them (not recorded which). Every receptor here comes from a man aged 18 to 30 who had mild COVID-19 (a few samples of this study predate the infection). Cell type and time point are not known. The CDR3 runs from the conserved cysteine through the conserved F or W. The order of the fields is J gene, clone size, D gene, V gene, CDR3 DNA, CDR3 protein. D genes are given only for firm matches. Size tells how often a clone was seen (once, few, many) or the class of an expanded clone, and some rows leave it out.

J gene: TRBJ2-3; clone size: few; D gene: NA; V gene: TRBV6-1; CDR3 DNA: TGTGCCAGCAGTGAAGAGATAACGCAGTATTTT; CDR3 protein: CASSEEITQYF
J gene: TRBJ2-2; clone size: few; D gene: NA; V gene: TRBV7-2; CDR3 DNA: TGTGCCAGCAGCTTAGGGTTCTACACCGGGGAGCTGTTTTTT; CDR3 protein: CASSLGFYTGELFF
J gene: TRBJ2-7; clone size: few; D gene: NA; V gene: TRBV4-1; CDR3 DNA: TGCGCCAGCAGCCCAAGACCCTGGGGGGGGCCCTCCTACGAGCAGTACTTC; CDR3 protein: CASSPRPWGGPSYEQYF
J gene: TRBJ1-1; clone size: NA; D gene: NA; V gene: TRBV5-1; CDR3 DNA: TGCGCCAGCAGCTTAGGCGGGGCCGCTGAAGCTTTCTTT; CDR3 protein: CASSLGGAAEAFF
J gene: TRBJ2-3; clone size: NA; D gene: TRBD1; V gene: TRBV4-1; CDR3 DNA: TGCGCCAGCAGTGCCGGGACAGGGGGCATTCGGGGCACAGATACGCAGTATTTT; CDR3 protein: CASSAGTGGIRGTDTQYF
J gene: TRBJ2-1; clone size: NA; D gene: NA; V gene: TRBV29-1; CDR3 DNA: TGCAGCGTTGAGCAAACACGGGACAATGAGCAGTTCTTC; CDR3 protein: CSVEQTRDNEQFF
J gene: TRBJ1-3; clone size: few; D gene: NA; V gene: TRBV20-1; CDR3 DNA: TGCAGTGCTAGAGATCCGGGGCGGCGAGGAAACACCATATATTTT; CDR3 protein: CSARDPGRRGNTIYF
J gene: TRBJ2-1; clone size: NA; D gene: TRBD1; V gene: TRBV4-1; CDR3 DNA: TGCGCCAGCAGGGGGCGGACAGGCCCTGAGCAGTTCTTC; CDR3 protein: CASRGRTGPEQFF
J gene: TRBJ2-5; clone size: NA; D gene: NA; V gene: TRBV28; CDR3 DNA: TGTGCCAGCATGCAGGGGCTGAAGACCCAGTACTTC; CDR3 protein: CASMQGLKTQYF
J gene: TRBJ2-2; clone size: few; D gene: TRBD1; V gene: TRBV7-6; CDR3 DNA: TGTGCCAGCAGCTTAACCGGGACAGGGCCCACCGGGGAGCTGTTTTTT; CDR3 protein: CASSLTGTGPTGELFF
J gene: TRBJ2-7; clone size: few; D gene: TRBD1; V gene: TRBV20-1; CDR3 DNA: TGCAGTGCTAGCGGGACAGTGTACTACGAGCAGTACTTC; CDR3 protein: CSASGTVYYEQYF
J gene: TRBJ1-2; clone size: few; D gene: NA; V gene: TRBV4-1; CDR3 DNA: TGCGCCAGCAGCCATGGCGGGGGCGGTATCTATGGCTACACCTTC; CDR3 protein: CASSHGGGGIYGYTF
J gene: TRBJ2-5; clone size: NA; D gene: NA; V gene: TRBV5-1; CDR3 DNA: TGCGCCAGCAGCCTGGGGAACCTTGCAGGGATCGGAGAGACCCAGTACTTC; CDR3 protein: CASSLGNLAGIGETQYF
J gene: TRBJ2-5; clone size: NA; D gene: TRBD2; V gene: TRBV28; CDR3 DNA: TGTGCCAGCGGGACTAGCGGGGAAGAGACCCAGTACTTC; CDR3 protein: CASGTSGEETQYF
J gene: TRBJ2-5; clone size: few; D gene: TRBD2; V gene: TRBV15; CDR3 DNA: TGTGCCACCAGCGCACGAGCGGGGGGGCCAGAGACCCAGTACTTC; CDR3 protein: CATSARAGGPETQYF
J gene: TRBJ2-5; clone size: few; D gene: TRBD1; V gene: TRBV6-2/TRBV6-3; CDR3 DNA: TGTGCCAGCAGTTACACCCCAGGGACAGCTCAAGAGACCCAGTACTTC; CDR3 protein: CASSYTPGTAQETQYF
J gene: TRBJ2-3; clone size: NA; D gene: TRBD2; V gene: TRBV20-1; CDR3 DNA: TGCAGTGCTAGGGCGGGGGCAGATACGCAGTATTTT; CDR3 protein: CSARAGADTQYF
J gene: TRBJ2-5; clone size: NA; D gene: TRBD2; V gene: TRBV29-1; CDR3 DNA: TGCAGCGTTGAGGCGGGGGGTAGGTCCTTC; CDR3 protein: CSVEAGGRSF
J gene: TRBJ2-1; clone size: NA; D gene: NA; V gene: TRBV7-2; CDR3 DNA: TGTGCCAGCAGCTTGACAGTAAGCAATGAGCAGTTCTTC; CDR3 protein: CASSLTVSNEQFF
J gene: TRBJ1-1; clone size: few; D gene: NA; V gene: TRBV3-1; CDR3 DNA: TGTGCCAGCAGCCAAGGCTGGGTACAGAACACTGAAGCTTTCTTT; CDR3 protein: CASSQGWVQNTEAFF
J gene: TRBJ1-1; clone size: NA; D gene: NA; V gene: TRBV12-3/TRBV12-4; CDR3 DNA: TGTGCCAGCAACTTCGGGGGGGTGAACACTGAAGCTTTCTTT; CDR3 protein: CASNFGGVNTEAFF
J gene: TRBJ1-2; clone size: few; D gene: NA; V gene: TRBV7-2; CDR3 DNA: TGTGCCAGCAGCTTGGTCGGGGCTCCCTTGATGGGCTACACCTTC; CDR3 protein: CASSLVGAPLMGYTF
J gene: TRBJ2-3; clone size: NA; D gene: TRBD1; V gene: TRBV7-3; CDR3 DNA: TGTGCCAGCAGCATGACAGGGGCCACAGATACGCAGTATTTT; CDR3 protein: CASSMTGATDTQYF
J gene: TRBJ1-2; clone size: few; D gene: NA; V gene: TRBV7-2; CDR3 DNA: TGTGCCAGCAGCTCGTACCCGCAGATTTATGGCTACACCTTC; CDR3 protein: CASSSYPQIYGYTF
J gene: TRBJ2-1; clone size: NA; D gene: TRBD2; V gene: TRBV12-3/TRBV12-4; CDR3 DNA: TGTGCCAGCAGGGTTAGCGGGGGTCTTGAAAATGAGCAGTTCTTC; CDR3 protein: CASRVSGGLENEQFF
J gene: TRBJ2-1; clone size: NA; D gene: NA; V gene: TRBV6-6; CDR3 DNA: TGTGCCAGCAGTGAATTGACAGGAGAATACAATGAGCAGTTCTTC; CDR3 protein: CASSELTGEYNEQFF
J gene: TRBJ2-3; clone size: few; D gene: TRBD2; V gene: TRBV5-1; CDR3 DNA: TGCGCCAGCAGCTTCTGGACTAGCGGGGATGTCACAGATACGCAGTATTTT; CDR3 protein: CASSFWTSGDVTDTQYF
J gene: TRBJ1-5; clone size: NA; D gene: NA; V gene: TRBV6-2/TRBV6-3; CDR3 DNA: TGTGCCAGCAGTATGGGGGAGGGTCAGCCCCAGCATTTT; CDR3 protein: CASSMGEGQPQHF
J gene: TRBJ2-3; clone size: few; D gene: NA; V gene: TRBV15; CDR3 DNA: TGTGCCACCGTTGAGGGGGGGACAGATACGCAGTATTTT; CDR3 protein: CATVEGGTDTQYF
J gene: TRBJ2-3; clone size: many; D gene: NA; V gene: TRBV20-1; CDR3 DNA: TGCAGTGCTAGAGGTCTAGCAGATACGCAGTATTTT; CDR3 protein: CSARGLADTQYF
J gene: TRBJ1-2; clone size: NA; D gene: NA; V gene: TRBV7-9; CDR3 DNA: TGTGCCAGCAGCTCCAGCCGAAGTTTTGCGCGTGGCTACACCTTC; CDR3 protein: CASSSSRSFARGYTF
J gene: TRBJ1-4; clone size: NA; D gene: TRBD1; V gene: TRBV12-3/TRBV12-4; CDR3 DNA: TGTGCCAGCAGTCGCAGACAGGGAACGCCGGGGAATGAAAAACTGTTTTTT; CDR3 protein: CASSRRQGTPGNEKLFF
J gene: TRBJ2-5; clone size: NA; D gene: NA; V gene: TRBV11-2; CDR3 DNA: TGTGCCAGCAGCCCCCGGAGGGGTATGGAGACCCAGTACTTC; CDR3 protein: CASSPRRGMETQYF
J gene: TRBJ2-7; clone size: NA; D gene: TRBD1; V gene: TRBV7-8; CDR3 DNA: TGTGCCAGCAGCCCGACGACAGGGGTGAACGAGCAGTACTTC; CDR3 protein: CASSPTTGVNEQYF
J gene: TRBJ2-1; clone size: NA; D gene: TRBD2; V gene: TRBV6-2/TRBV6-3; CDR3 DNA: TGTGCCAGCAGTCCCCGTGGGCGGGGGGCACGCCTGGAGCAGTTCTTC; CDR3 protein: CASSPRGRGARLEQFF
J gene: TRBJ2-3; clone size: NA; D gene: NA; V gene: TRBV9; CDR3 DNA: TGTGCCAGCAGCGCGGGGTCGTCGATCACAGATACGCAGTATTTT; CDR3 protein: CASSAGSSITDTQYF
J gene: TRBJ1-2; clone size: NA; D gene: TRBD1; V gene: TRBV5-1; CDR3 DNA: TGCGCCAGCAGCGTCCGGGACAGGCCCCGAGGCTACACCTTC; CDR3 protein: CASSVRDRPRGYTF
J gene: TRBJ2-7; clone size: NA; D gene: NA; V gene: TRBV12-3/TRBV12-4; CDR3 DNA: TGTGCCAGCACCCCTGGTGGGGGGTCCCAATATTCCTACGAGCAGTACTTC; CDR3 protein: CASTPGGGSQYSYEQYF
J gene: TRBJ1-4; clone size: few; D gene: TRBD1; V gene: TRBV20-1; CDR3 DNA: TGCAGTGCCAGGGACAGCCGGCGTGAAAAACTGTTTTTT; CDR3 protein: CSARDSRREKLFF
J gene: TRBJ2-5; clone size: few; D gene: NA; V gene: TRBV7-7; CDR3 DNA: TGTGCCAGCAGCCCCAATACGGGGTGGGAGACCCAGTACTTC; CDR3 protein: CASSPNTGWETQYF
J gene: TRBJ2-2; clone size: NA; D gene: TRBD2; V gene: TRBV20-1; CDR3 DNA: TGCAGTGCTAGAGATTGGCGGGGGACGGGGAACACCGGGGAGCTGTTTTTT; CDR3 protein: CSARDWRGTGNTGELFF
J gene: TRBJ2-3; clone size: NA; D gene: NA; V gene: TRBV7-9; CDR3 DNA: TGTGCCAGCAGCATCCTACCAGATACGCAGTATTTT; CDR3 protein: CASSILPDTQYF
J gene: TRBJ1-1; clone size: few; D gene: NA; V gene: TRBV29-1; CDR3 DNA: TGCAGCGTTGTTCTTATGAGGAGGGACACTGAAGCTTTCTTT; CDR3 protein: CSVVLMRRDTEAFF
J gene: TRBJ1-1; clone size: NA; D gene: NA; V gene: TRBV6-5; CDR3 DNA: TGTGCCAGCAGTCGCGGGAGTATGAACACTGAAGCTTTCTTT; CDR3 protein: CASSRGSMNTEAFF
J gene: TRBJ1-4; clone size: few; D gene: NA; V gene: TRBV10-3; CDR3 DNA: TGTGCCATCAGTGAGTACAGGGATGAAAAACTGTTTTTT; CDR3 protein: CAISEYRDEKLFF
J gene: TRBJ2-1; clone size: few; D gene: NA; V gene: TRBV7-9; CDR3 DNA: TGTTCCATCTACAGGGCGAGCTCCTACAATGAGCAGTTCTTC; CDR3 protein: CSIYRASSYNEQFF
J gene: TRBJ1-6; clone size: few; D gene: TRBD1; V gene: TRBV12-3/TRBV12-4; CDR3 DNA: TGTGCCAGCAGCCGGACAGGGGGCGATTCACCCCTCCACTTT; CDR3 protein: CASSRTGGDSPLHF
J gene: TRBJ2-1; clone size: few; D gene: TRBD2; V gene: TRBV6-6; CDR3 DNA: TGTGCCAGCAGTCGGACCCTAGCGGGGGAGTACAATGAGCAGTTCTTC; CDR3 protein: CASSRTLAGEYNEQFF
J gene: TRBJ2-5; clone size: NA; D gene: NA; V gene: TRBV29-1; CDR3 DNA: TGCAGCGTGGCGGCCCGAAAGGAGACCCAGTACTTC; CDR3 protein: CSVAARKETQYF
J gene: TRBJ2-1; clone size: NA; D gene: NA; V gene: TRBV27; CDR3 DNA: TGTGCCAGCAGTAAACAAAGTCAAATCTACAATGAGCAGTTCTTC; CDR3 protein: CASSKQSQIYNEQFF
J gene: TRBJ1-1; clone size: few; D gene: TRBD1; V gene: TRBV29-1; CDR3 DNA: TGCAGCGTGAGCCAGGGGGCGCGGGCTCGGGCTTTCTTT; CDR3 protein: CSVSQGARARAFF
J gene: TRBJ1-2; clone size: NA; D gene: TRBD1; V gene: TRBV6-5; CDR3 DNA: TGTGCCAGCAGACTAGGGACAGCTTATGGCTACACCTTC; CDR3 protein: CASRLGTAYGYTF
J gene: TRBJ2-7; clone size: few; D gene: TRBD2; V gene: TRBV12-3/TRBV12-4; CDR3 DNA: TGTGCCAGCAGTTTGTTGGGCGGGGGCTACGAGCAGTACTTC; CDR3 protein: CASSLLGGGYEQYF